This entry describes one T cell receptor beta chain. The donor cohort consisted entirely of Caucasian adults residing in Nashville, Tennessee. CD45RA+ naive and CD45RA-negative memory subsets were separated from CD4+ cells. TCRdb's copy holds only in-frame clones and misses some; the assay was immunoSEQ multiplex PCR. The data contain under 1,900,000 clones, 98% of them singletons. These data come from a study of shared clonotypes between healthy human individuals. Material: naive CD4+ T cells sorted from blood. Indicated subset: CD45RA+ positively selected. The source of this sequence is a man in his thirties or forties in good health.

CDR3 sequence: CASSDPGGSYNEQFF. The CDR3 DNA reads TGTGCCAGCAGTGACCCGGGAGGCTCCTACAATGAGCAGTTCTTC. The V gene is TRBV2, the J gene TRBJ2-1; 7 bases are a match to TRBD2. CDR1 and CDR2 from the germline V gene are SNHLY and FYNNEI. The CDR3 loop spans 15 amino acids. Unmatched junction bases numbered 2, after V lost 3 bases and J lost 0 bases.